The clone carrying this TCR beta chain appeared many times. Its antigen is undetermined. The CDR3 is made up of 13 amino acids. Germline V gene data show CDR1 as SQVTM and CDR2 as ANQGSEA. The ends were cut back, 8 bases at V and 2 bases at J, with 15 bases in the middle. Using around 10 ml of fresh peripheral blood, PBMCs were prepared. Amplified regions were TCR beta CDR3 sequences from RNA transcripts. TCR CDR3 underwent first-round RT-PCR with the HTBI primer set. TCRdb ran MiXCR on the multiplex PCR reads and lists one entry per CDR3 protein. The data hold around 350,000 distinct CDR3 sequences, with 15% to 20% observed a single time. This entry belongs to a study of T cells in Graves' hyperthyroidism and ophthalmopathy. Study outcomes and limitations: Most thyroid clonotypes with frequency above 0.001 were detected in blood. Median prediction lead before ophthalmopathy onset was about 6.5 months with the model.

Material for sequencing was blood. The TCR was taken from a woman aged 18 to 35 with Graves' hyperthyroidism. The gene calls are TRBV29-1 and TRBJ1-2; D remains unclear. The CDR3 coding sequence is TGCAGCATTGGCCACGCAGAAAACTATGGCTACACCTTC. This encodes CSIGHAENYGYTF.